This T cell receptor (beta chain) was sequenced for a study of blood T cell repertoires in COVID-19. Study background: The samples span acute and convalescent COVID-19 from the United States, Italy and Spain. T cells, B-cell-depleted T cells, or PBMCs provided the cDNA or gDNA that served as material.

Clones were read by immunoSEQ multiplex PCR, and TCRdb kept only the in-frame ones, dropping some. The sample lists about 220,000 clones, roughly 80% occurring once. A single count supports this clone. The CDR3 spans 16 residues. After removal of 4 bases from V and 3 bases from J, the junction contained 9 bases not matched to a gene. Germline V CDR1 and CDR2: MNHNS, SASEGT. The sequence was obtained from a human donor in a cohort sampled during active COVID-19. V and J are TRBV6-1 and TRBJ1-3; 7 bases match TRBD1. The specimen was peripheral blood. The CDR3 DNA follows: TGTGCCAGCAGTGGGTCCCGGCAGGGGGTTGGAAACACCATATATTTT. Protein sequence: CASSGSRQGVGNTIYF.